The clone carrying this T cell receptor beta chain was found a few times. The data derive from a study of blood T cell repertoires in COVID-19. The protocol was immunoSEQ multiplex PCR, while the TCRdb copy is restricted to in-frame clones and leaves out a portion. This table has 90,000 to 110,000 clones, around 81% appearing once. The TCR sequence derives from a human donor in a cohort sampled during active or convalescent COVID-19. The source material was peripheral blood.

CDR3 nucleotide sequence: TGTGCCAGCAGCTTAGCGGCAACAGGGTTAGCTTTCTTT. Translated: CASSLAATGLAFF. V and J are TRBV7-2 and TRBJ1-1, with D perhaps matching TRBD1 (6 bases). Germline V gene data show CDR1 as SGHTA and CDR2 as FQGNSA. V was clipped by 0 bases and J by 10 bases, with 12 bases between them. CDR3 length: 13 amino acids.